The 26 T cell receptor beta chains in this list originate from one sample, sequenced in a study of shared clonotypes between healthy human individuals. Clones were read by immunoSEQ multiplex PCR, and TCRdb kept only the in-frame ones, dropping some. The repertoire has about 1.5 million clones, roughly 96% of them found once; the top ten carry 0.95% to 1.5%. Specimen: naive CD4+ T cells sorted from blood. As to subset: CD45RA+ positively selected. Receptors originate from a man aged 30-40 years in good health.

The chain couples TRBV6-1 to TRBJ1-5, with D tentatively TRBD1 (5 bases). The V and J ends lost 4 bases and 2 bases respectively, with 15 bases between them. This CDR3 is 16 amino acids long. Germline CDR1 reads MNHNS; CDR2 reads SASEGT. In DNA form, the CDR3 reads TGTGCCAGCAGTGGTTACCGGGGGGACGGCAATCAGCCCCAGCATTTT. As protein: CASSGYRGDGNQPQHF.

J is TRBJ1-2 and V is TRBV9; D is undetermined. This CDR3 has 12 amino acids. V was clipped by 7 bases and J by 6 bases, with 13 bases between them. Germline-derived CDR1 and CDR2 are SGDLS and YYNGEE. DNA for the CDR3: TGTGCCAGCGGGTCCCCGGCCCATGGCTACACCTTC. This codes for CASGSPAHGYTF.

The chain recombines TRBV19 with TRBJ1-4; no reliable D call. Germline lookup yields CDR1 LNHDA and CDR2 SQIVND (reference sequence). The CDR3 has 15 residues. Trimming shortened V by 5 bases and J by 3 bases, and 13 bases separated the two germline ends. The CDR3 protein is CASSVPRRSNEKLFF. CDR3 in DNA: TGTGCCAGTAGTGTCCCCCGGCGGTCTAATGAAAAACTGTTTTTT.

The DNA for the CDR3 is TGTGCCAGCAGCTTAACCCCGCGGATCAGGGGGCCTTTGTTCTTC. This sequence encodes CASSLTPRIRGPLFF. The gene calls are TRBV11-2 and TRBJ2-1, with 8 nucleotides matching TRBD1. Germline trimming cut 2 bases from V and 15 bases from J; bases unmatched to any gene: 15. This CDR3 has 15 residues. Germline V gives CDR1 SGHAT, CDR2 FQNNGV.

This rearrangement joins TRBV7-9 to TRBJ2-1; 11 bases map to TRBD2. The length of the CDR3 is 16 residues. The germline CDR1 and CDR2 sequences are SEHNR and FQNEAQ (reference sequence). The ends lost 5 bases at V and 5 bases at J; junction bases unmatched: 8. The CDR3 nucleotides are TGTGCCAGCAGCACGAAAATAGCGGGAGGGAACAATGAGCAGTTCTTC. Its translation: CASSTKIAGGNNEQFF.

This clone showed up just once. In DNA form, the CDR3 reads TGCGCCAGCAGTTACTCAGGGGTGGGGGGGCCCCAGCATTTT. Its translation: CASSYSGVGGPQHF. The chain employs TRBV5-1 and TRBJ1-5, with D tentatively TRBD1 (6 bases). The V gene lost 5 bases and the J gene lost 9 bases, with 18 bases spanning the gap. In germline, CDR1 is SGHRS, CDR2 YFSETQ. This CDR3 spans 14 amino acids.

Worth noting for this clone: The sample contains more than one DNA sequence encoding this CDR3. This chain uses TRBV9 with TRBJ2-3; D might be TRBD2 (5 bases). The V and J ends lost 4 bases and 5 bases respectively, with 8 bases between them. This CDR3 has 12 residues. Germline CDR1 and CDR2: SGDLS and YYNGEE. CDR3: CASSRGLDTQYF. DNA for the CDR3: TGTGCCAGCAGCCGGGGATTAGATACGCAGTATTTT.

CDR3 bases: TGTGCCAGCAGCAAAGGCTCCTTCGGGCAGTTCTTC. Translated: CASSKGSFGQFF. The chain joins TRBV9 to TRBJ2-1, with D uncertain. V gave up 4 bases and J gave up 12 bases, with 14 bases separating them. CDR1 SGDLS and CDR2 YYNGEE come from the germline V gene. The CDR3 sequence is 12 residues long.

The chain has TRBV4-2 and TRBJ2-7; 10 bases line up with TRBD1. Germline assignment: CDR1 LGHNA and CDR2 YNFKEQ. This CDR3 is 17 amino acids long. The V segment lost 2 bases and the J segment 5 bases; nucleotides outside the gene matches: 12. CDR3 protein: CASSQSTGGELIHEQYF. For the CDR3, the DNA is TGTGCCAGCAGCCAATCGACAGGGGGCGAATTAATCCACGAGCAGTACTTC.

The CDR3 sequence: CASSSGAWNTQYF. Here the CDR3 DNA reads TGTGCCAGCAGCAGTGGGGCCTGGAATACGCAGTATTTT. The chain couples TRBV7-2 to TRBJ2-3; D perhaps matches TRBD1 (5 bases). Germline lookup yields CDR1 SGHTA and CDR2 FQGNSA. CDR3 length: 13 amino acids. With 5 bases removed from V and 7 bases from J, the gap between germline ends came to 13 bases.

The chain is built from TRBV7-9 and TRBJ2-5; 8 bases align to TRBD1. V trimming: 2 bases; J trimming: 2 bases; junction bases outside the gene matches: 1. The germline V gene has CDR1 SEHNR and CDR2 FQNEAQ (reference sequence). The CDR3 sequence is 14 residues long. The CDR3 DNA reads TGTGCCAGCAGCTTACACAGGGGGCAAGAGACCCAGTACTTC. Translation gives CASSLHRGQETQYF.

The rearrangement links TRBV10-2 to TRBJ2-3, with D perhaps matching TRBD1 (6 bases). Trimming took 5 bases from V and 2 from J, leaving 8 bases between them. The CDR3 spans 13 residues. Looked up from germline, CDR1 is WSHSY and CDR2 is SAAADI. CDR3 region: CASSLGHTDTQYF. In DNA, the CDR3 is TGCGCCAGCAGTTTGGGACACACAGATACGCAGTATTTT.

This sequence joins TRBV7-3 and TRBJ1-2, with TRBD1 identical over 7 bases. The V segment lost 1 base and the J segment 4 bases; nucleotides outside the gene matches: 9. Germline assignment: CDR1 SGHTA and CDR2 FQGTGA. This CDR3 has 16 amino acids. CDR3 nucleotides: TGTGCCAGCAGCTTAATAAGTGGGGGACAGACCTATGGCTACACCTTC. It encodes CASSLISGGQTYGYTF.

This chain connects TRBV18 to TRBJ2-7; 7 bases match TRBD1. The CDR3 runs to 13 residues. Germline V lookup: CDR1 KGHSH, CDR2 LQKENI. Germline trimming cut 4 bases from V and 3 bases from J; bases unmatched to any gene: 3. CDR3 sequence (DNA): TGTGCCAGCTCACTTCGGACAGGCTACGAGCAGTACTTC. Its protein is CASSLRTGYEQYF.

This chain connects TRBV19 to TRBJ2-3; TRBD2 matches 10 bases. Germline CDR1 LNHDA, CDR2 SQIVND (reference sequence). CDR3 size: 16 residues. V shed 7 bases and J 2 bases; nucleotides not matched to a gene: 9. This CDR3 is CASTKLAGVNTDTQYF. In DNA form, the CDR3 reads TGTGCCAGTACGAAGCTAGCGGGAGTCAACACAGATACGCAGTATTTT.

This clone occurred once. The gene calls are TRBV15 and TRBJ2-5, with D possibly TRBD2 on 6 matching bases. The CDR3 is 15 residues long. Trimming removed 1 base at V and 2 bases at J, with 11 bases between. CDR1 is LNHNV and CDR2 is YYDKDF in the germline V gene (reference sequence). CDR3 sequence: CATSRAGTAQETQYF. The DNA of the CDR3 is TGTGCCACCAGCAGAGCTGGGACTGCGCAAGAGACCCAGTACTTC.

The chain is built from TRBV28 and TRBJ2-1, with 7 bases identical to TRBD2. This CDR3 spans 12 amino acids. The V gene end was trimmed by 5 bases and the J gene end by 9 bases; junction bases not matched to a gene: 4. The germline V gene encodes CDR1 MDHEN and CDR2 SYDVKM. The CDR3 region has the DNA TGTGCCAGCAGTCTTACGGGGGGTGAGCAGTTCTTC. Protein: CASSLTGGEQFF.

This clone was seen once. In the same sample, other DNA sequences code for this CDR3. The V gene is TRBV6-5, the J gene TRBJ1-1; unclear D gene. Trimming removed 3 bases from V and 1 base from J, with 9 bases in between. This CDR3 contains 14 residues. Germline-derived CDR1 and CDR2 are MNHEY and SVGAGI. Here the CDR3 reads CASSYSGANTEAFF. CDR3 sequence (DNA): TGTGCCAGCAGTTATTCAGGAGCGAACACTGAAGCTTTCTTT.

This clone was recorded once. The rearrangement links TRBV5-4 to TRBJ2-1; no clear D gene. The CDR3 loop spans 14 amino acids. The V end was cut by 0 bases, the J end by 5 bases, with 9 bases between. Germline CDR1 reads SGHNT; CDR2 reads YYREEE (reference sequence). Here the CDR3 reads CASSLVLADNEQFF. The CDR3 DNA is TGTGCCAGCAGCTTGGTCCTCGCGGACAATGAGCAGTTCTTC.

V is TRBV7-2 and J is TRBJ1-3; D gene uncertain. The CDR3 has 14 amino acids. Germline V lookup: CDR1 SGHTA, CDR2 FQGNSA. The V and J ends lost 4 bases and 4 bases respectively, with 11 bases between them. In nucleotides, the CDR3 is TGTGCCAGCAGCTCTAGGGCTTCCGGAAACACCATATATTTT. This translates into CASSSRASGNTIYF.

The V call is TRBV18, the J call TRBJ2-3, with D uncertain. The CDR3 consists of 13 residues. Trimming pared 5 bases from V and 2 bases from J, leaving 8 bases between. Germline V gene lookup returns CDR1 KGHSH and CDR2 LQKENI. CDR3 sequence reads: CASSAANTDTQYF. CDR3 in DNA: TGTGCCAGCTCAGCAGCCAACACAGATACGCAGTATTTT.

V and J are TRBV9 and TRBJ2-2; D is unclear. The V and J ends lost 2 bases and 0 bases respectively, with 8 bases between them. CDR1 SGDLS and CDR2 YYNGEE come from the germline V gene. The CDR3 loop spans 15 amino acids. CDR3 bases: TGTGCCAGCAGCGTCGACATATCGAACACCGGGGAGCTGTTTTTT. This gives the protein CASSVDISNTGELFF.

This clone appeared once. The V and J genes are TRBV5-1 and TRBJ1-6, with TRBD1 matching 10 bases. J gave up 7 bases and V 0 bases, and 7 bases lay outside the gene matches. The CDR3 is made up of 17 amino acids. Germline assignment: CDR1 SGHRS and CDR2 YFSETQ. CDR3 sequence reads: CASSLGARTGGNSPLHF. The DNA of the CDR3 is TGCGCCAGCAGCTTGGGAGCCAGGACAGGGGGGAATTCACCCCTCCACTTT. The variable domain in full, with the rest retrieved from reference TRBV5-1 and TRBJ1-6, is KAGVTQTPRYLIKTRGQQVTLSCSPISGHRSVSWYQQTPGQGLQFLFEYFSETQRNKGNFPGRFSGRQFSNSRSEMNVSTLELGDSALYLCASSLGARTGGNSPLHFGNGTRLTVT.

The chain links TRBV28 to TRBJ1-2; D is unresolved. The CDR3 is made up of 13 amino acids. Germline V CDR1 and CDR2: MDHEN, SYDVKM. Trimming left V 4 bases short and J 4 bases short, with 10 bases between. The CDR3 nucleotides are TGTGCCAGCAGTTCCCAGGTTCCCTATGGCTACACCTTC. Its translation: CASSSQVPYGYTF.

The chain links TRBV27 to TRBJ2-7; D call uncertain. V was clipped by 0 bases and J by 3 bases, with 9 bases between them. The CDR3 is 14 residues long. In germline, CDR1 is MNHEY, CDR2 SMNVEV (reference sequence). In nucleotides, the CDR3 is TGTGCCAGCAGTTTATCGAACAGCTTCTACGAGCAGTACTTC. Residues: CASSLSNSFYEQYF.

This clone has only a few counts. Here the CDR3 reads CASSRTGGQPQHF. For the CDR3, the DNA is TGTGCCAGCAGTCGCACAGGGGGTCAGCCCCAGCATTTT. The chain links TRBV2 to TRBJ1-5; 8 bases fit TRBD1. From germline, CDR1 is SNHLY and CDR2 FYNNEI. The V and J ends lost 5 bases and 6 bases, in that order; junction bases with no gene match: 3. The CDR3 is made up of 13 amino acids.